The clone carrying this T cell receptor beta chain was detected many times. V lost 0 bases to trimming and J lost 6 bases; unmatched junction nucleotides: 1. Germline CDR1 and CDR2: SGHRS and YFSETQ. This CDR3 contains 15 residues. The authors prepared the TCRbeta library with unique molecular identifiers. In TCRdb, the PCR reads were re-called with MiXCR into one record per CDR3 protein. The table includes about 90,000 distinct CDR3 sequences, roughly 8% detected once. This sample is drawn from a study of T-cell reconstitution after alpha-beta-depleted transplantation in children. This rearrangement joins TRBV5-1 to TRBJ2-2; 11 bases match TRBD1. The specimen comprised PBMCs from the stem cell graft donor, sampled from the stem cell graft. The origin of this receptor is a human donor who donated a stem cell graft to a child with congenital amegakaryocytic thrombocytopenia. CDR3 in amino acids: CASSLVGQGAGELFF. CDR3 in DNA: TGCGCCAGCAGCTTGGTGGGACAGGGGGCCGGGGAGCTGTTTTTT.